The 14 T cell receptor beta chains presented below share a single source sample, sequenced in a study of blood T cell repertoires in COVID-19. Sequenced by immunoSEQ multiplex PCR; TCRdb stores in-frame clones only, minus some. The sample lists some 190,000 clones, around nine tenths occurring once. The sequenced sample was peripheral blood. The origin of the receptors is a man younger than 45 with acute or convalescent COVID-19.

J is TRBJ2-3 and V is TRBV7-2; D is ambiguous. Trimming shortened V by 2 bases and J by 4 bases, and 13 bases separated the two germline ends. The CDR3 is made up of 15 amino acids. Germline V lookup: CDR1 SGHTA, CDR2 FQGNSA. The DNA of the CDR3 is TGTGCCAGCAGCTTATCCCCCAACCCGGCAGATACGCAGTATTTT. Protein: CASSLSPNPADTQYF.

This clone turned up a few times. The CDR3 nucleotides are TGTGCCAGCAGCCAAGAGAGCGGGATTCGACTCCACTTT. This translates into CASSQESGIRLHF. The genes are TRBV14 and TRBJ1-6, with D uncertain. Germline lookup yields CDR1 SGHDN and CDR2 FVKESK. The CDR3 is 13 residues long. The V gene lost 0 bases and the J gene lost 16 bases, with 13 bases spanning the gap.

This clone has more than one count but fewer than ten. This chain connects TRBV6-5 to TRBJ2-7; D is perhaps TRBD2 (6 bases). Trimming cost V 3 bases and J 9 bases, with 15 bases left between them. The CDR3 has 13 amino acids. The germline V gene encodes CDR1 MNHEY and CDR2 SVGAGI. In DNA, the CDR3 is TGTGCCAGCAGTTATGTCCTCGTTAGCGGGCAGTACTTC. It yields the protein CASSYVLVSGQYF.

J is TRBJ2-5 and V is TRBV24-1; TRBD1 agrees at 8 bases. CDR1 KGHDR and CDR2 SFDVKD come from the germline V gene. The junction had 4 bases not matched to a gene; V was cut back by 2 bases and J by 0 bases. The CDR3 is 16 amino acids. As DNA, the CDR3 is TGTGCCACCAGTGATTCCCGACAGGGGTACCAAGAGACCCAGTACTTC. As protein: CATSDSRQGYQETQYF.

The CDR3 spells CASFEGANRLGAFF. The CDR3 DNA reads TGTGCCAGCTTCGAGGGGGCGAATCGCTTGGGAGCTTTCTTT. The gene calls are TRBV6-5 and TRBJ1-1; 7 bases align to TRBD1. V lost 8 bases and J lost 10; bases outside the gene matches: 16. The CDR3 runs to 14 residues. Germline lookup yields CDR1 MNHEY and CDR2 SVGAGI.

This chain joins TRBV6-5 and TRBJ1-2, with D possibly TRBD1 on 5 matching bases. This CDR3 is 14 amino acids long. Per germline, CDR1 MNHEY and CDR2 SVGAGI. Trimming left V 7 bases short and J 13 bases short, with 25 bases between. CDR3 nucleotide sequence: TGTGCCAGCAAACTACAGGCAAACTATGGAGAGTCCACCTTC. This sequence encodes CASKLQANYGESTF.

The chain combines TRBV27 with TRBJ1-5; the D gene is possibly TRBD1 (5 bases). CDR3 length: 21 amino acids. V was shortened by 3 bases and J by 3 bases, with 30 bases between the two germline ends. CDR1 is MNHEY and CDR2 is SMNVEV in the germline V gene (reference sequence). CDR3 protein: CASSFPTAGPPYPQDNQPQHF. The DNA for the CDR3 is TGTGCCAGCAGTTTCCCAACAGCAGGGCCCCCTTACCCCCAAGACAATCAGCCCCAGCATTTT.

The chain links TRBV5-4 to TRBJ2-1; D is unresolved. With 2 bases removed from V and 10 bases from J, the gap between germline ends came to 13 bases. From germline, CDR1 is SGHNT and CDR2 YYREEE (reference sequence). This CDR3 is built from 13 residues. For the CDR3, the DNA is TGTGCCAGCAGCTTCAGGAACTCAGACGAGCAGTTCTTC. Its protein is CASSFRNSDEQFF.

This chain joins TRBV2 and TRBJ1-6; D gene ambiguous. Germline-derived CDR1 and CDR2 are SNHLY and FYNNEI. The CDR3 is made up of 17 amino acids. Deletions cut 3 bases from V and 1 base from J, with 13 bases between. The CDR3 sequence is CASSEITGWSYNSPLHF. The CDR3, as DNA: TGTGCCAGCAGTGAGATTACGGGTTGGTCCTATAATTCACCCCTCCACTTT. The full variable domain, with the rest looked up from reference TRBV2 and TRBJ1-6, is EPEVTQTPSHQVTQMGQEVILRCVPISNHLYFYWYRQILGQKVEFLVSFYNNEISEKSEIFDDQFSVERPDGSNFTLKIRSTKLEDSAMYFCASSEITGWSYNSPLHFGNGTRLTVT.

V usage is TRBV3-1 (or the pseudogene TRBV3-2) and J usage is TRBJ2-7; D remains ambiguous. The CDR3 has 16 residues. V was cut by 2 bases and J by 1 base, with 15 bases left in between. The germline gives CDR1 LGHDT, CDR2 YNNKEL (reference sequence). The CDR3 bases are TGTGCCAGCAGCCAATTCCGATCAAGCTGGTCCTACGAGCAGTACTTC. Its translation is CASSQFRSSWSYEQYF.

The CDR3 is CASSLPSGSYNEQFF. In nucleotides, the CDR3 is TGCGCCAGCAGCTTGCCTAGCGGGAGCTACAATGAGCAGTTCTTC. V and J are TRBV5-1 and TRBJ2-1, with TRBD2 identical over 10 bases. Germline CDR1 reads SGHRS; CDR2 reads YFSETQ. This CDR3 has 15 residues. J was trimmed by 3 bases and V by 1 base; bases with no gene match: 1. The full variable domain, rest sourced from reference TRBV5-1 and TRBJ2-1, is KAGVTQTPRYLIKTRGQQVTLSCSPISGHRSVSWYQQTPGQGLQFLFEYFSETQRNKGNFPGRFSGRQFSNSRSEMNVSTLELGDSALYLCASSLPSGSYNEQFFGPGTRLTVL.

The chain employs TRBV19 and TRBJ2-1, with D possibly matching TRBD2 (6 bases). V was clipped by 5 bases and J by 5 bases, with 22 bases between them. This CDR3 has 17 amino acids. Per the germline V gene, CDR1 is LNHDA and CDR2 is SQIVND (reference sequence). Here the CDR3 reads CASSAFMVGRGDNEQFF. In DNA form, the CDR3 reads TGTGCCAGTAGTGCTTTTATGGTGGGGCGGGGAGACAATGAGCAGTTCTTC.

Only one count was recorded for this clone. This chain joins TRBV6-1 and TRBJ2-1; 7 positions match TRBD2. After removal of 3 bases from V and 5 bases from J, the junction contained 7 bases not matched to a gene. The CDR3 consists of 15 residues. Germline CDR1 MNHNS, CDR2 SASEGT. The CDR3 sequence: CASSEARLADNEQFF. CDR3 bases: TGTGCCAGCAGTGAGGCACGGCTAGCGGACAATGAGCAGTTCTTC.

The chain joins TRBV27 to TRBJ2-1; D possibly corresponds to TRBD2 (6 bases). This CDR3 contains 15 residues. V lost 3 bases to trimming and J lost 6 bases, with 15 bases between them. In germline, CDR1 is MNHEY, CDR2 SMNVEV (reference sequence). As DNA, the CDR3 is TGTGCCAGCAGTTTTAGGGACTGGGAGGTCAATGAGCAGTTCTTC. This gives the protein CASSFRDWEVNEQFF.